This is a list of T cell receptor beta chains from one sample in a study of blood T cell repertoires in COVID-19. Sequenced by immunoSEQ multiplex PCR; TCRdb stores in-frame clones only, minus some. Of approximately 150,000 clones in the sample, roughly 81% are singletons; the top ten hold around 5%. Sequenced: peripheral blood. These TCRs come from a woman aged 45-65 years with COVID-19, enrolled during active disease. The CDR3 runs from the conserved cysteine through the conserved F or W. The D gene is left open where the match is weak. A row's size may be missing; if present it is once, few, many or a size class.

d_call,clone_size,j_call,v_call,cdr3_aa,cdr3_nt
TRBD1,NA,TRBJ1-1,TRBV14,CASSQDAQGATKAFF,TGTGCCAGCAGCCAAGACGCTCAGGGGGCGACAAAAGCTTTCTTT
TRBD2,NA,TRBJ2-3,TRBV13,CASSLTSGLAATDTQYF,TGTGCCAGCAGCTTAACCTCGGGACTAGCGGCCACAGATACGCAGTATTTT
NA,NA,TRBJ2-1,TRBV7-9,CASSIRQDNEQFF,TGTGCCAGCAGCATCCGACAGGACAATGAGCAGTTCTTC
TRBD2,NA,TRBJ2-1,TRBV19,CASSRQGTSGGTEQFF,TGTGCCAGTAGTCGCCAAGGGACTAGCGGGGGGACTGAGCAGTTCTTC
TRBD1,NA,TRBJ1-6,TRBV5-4,CASSFDSPGQGASPLHF,TGTGCCAGCAGCTTCGATTCGCCGGGACAGGGGGCTTCACCCCTCCACTTT
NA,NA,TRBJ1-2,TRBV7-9,CASSFDSYHGYTF,TGTGCCAGCAGCTTCGACTCGTACCATGGCTACACCTTC
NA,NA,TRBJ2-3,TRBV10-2,CASSEQGLADTQYF,TGCGCCAGCAGTGAACAGGGATTAGCAGATACGCAGTATTTT
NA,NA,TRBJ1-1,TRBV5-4,CASSPPPGRGTEAFF,TGTGCCAGCAGCCCTCCCCCCGGGAGGGGGACTGAAGCTTTCTTT
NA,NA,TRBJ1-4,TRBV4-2,CASSLMGGGGTNEKLFF,TGTGCCAGCAGCCTTATGGGTGGAGGAGGAACTAATGAAAAACTGTTTTTT
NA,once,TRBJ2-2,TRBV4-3,CASSQVLQMNTGELFF,TGCGCCAGCAGCCAAGTTTTACAAATGAACACCGGGGAGCTGTTTTTT
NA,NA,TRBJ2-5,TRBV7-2,CASSLAPDYEETQYF,TGTGCCAGCAGCTTAGCGCCTGACTACGAAGAGACCCAGTACTTC
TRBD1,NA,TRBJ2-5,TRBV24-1,CATIWTGVQETQYF,TGTGCCACCATCTGGACAGGGGTCCAAGAGACCCAGTACTTC
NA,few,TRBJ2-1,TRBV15,CATSEGTDSYNEQFF,TGTGCCACCAGCGAAGGGACTGATTCCTACAATGAGCAGTTCTTC
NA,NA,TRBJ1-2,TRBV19,CASSVPGYGYTF,TGTGCCAGTAGTGTACCAGGGTATGGCTACACCTTC
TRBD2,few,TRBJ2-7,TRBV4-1,CAGLGQDRTSGAYEQYF,TGCGCCGGGCTCGGACAGGACAGGACTAGCGGGGCCTACGAGCAGTACTTC
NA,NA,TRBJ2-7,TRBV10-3,CATLRGYEQYF,TGTGCCACCCTCCGGGGCTACGAGCAGTACTTC
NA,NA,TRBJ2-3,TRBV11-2,CASSLMETNTDTQYF,TGTGCCAGCAGCTTAATGGAGACTAACACAGATACGCAGTATTTT
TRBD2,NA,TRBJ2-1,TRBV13,CASSSSGLAGGLSSYNEQFF,TGTGCCAGCAGCTCATCGGGACTAGCGGGGGGGCTGAGCTCCTACAATGAGCAGTTCTTC
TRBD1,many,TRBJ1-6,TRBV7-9,CASRSGQGGNSPLHF,TGTGCCAGCAGATCCGGACAGGGAGGTAATTCACCCCTCCACTTT
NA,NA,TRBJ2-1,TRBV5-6,CASSLERLINYNEQFF,TGTGCCAGCAGCTTGGAGCGGTTGATTAACTACAATGAGCAGTTCTTC